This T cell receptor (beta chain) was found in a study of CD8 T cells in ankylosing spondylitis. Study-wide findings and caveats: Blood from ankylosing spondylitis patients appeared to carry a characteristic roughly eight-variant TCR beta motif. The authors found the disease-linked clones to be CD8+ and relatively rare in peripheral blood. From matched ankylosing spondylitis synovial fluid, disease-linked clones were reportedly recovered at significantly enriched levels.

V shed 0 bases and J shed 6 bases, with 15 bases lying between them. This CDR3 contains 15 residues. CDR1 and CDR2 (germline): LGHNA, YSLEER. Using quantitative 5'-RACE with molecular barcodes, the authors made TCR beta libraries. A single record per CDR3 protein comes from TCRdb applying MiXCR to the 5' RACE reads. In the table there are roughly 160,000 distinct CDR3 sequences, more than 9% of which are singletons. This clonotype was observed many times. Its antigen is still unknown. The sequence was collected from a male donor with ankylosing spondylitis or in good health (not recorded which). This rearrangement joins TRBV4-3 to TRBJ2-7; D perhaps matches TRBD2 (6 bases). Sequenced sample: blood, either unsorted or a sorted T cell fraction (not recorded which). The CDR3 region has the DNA TGCGCCAGCAGCCAAGAGGCCAGCGGGTCTAGCGAGCAGTACTTC. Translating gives CASSQEASGSSEQYF.